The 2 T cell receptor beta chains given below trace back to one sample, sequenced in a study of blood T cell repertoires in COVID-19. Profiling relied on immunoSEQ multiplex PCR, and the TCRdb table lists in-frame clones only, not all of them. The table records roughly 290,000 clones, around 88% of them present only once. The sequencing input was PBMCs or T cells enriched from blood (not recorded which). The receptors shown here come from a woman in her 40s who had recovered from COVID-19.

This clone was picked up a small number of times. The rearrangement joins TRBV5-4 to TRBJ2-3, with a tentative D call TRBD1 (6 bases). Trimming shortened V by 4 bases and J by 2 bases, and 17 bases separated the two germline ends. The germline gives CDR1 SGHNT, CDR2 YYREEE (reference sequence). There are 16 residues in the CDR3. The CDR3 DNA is TGTGCCAGCAGCCTCCCCGGGACACAATCCACAGATACGCAGTATTTT. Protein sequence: CASSLPGTQSTDTQYF.

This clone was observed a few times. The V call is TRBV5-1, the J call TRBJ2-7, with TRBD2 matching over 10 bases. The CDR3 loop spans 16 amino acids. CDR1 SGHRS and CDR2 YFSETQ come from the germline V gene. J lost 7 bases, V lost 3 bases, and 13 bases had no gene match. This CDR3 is CASSSTLAGVNSEQYF. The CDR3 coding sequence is TGCGCCAGCAGCTCCACGCTAGCGGGAGTTAATAGTGAGCAGTACTTC.